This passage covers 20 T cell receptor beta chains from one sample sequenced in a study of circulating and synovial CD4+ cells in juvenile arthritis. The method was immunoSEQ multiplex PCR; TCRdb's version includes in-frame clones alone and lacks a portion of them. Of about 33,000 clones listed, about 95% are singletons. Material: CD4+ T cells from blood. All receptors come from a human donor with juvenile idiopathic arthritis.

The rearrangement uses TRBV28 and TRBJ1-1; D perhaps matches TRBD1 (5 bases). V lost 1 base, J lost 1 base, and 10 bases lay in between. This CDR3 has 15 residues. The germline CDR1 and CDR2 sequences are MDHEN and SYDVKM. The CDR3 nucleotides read TGTGCCAGCAGTTTATTCAGGGTAGGGAACACTGAAGCTTTCTTT. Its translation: CASSLFRVGNTEAFF. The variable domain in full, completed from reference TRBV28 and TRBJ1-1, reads DVKVTQSSRYLVKRTGEKVFLECVQDMDHENMFWYRQDPGLGLRLIYFSYDVKMKEKGDIPEGYSVSREKKERFSLILESASTNQTSMYLCASSLFRVGNTEAFFGQGTRLTVV.

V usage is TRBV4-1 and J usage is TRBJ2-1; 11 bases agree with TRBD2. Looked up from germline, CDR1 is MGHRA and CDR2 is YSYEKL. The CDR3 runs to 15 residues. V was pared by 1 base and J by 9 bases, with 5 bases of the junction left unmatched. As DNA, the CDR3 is TGCGCCAGCAGCCAAGTCCTAGCGGGGGGCGGTGAGCAGTTCTTC. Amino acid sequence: CASSQVLAGGGEQFF.

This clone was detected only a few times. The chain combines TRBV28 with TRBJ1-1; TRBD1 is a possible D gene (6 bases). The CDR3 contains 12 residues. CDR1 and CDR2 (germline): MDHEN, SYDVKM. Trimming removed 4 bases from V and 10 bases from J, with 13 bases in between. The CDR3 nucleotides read TGTGCCAGCAGTTACGGGGGGCAAGCAGCTTTCTTT. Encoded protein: CASSYGGQAAFF. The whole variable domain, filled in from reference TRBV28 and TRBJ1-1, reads DVKVTQSSRYLVKRTGEKVFLECVQDMDHENMFWYRQDPGLGLRLIYFSYDVKMKEKGDIPEGYSVSREKKERFSLILESASTNQTSMYLCASSYGGQAAFFGQGTRLTVV.

The CDR3 reads CASSLIAGGLEQYF. As DNA, the CDR3 is TGTGCCAGCAGCTTAATAGCGGGGGGGCTCGAGCAGTACTTC. This chain connects TRBV7-2 to TRBJ2-7; TRBD2 matches 11 bases. Germline V gene lookup returns CDR1 SGHTA and CDR2 FQGNSA. With V trimmed by 2 bases and J by 6 bases, 3 bases remained unmatched. The CDR3 consists of 14 residues.

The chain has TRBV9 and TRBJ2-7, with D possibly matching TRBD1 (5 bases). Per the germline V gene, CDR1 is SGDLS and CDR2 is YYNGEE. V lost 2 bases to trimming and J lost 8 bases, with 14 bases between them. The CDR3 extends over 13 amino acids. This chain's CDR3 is CASSVESQGKQYF. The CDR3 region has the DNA TGTGCCAGCAGCGTCGAAAGTCAGGGAAAGCAGTACTTC.

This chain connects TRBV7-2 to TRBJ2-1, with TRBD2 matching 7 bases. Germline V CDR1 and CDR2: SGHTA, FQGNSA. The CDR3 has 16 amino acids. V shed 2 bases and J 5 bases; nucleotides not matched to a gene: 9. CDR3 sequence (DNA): TGTGCCAGCAGCTTAAGGGTACTAGCGCCTCACAATGAGCAGTTCTTC. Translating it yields CASSLRVLAPHNEQFF.

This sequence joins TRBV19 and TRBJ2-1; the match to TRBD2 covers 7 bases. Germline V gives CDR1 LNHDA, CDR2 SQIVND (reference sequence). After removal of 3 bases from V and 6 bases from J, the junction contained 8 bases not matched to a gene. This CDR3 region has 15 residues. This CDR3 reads CASSISGRGSNEQFF. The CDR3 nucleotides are TGTGCCAGTAGTATTAGCGGGCGGGGCAGCAATGAGCAGTTCTTC.

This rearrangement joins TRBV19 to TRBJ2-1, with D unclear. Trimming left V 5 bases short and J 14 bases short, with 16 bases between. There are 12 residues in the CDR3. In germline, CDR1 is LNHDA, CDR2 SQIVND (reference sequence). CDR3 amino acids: CASSSVARVEFF. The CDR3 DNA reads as TGTGCCAGTAGTTCCGTCGCACGGGTGGAGTTCTTC.

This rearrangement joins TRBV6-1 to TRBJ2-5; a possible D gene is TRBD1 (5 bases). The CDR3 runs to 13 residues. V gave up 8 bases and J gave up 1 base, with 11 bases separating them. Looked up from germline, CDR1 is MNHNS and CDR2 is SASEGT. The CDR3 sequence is CASGAGRQETQYF. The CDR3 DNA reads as TGTGCCAGCGGGGCCGGTCGCCAAGAGACCCAGTACTTC.

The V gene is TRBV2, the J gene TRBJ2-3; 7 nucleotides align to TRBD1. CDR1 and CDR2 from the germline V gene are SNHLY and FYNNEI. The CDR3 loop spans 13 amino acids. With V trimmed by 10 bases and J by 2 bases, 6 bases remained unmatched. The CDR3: CATTGQLTDTQYF. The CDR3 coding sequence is TGTGCCACTACGGGACAGCTCACAGATACGCAGTATTTT.

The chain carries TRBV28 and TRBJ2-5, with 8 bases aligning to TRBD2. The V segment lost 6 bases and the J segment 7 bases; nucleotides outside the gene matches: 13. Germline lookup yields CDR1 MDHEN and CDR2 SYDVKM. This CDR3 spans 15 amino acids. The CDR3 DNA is TGTGCCAGCAGCCAGCGGGGGATAGACTTGGGGACCCAGTACTTC. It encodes CASSQRGIDLGTQYF.

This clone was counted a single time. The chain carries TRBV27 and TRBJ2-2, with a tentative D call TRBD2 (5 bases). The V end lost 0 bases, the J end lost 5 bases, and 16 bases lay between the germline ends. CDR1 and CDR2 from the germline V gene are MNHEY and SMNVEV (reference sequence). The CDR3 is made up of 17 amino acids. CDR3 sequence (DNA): TGTGCCAGCAGTTTATCCCGGACTTCTCCGGGGACCGGGGAGCTGTTTTTT. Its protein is CASSLSRTSPGTGELFF.

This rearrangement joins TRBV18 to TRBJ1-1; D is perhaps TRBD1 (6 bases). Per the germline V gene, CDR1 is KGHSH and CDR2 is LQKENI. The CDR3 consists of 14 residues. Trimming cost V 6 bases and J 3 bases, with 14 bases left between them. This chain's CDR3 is CASSPLGQHTEAFF. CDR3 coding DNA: TGTGCCAGCTCTCCCCTAGGACAGCACACTGAAGCTTTCTTT. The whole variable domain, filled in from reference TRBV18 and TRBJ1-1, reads NAGVMQNPRHLVRRRGQEARLRCSPMKGHSHVYWYRQLPEEGLKFMVYLQKENIIDESGMPKERFSAEFPKEGPSILRIQQVVRGDSAAYFCASSPLGQHTEAFFGQGTRLTVV.

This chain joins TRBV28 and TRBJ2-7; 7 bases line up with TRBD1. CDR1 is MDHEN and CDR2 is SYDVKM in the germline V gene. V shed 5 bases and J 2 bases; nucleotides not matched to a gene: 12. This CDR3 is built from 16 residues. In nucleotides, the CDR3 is TGTGCCAGCAGTACTTCCCGACAGGGAAAACCCTACGAGCAGTACTTC. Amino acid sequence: CASSTSRQGKPYEQYF. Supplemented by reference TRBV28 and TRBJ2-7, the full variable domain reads DVKVTQSSRYLVKRTGEKVFLECVQDMDHENMFWYRQDPGLGLRLIYFSYDVKMKEKGDIPEGYSVSREKKERFSLILESASTNQTSMYLCASSTSRQGKPYEQYFGPGTRLTVT.

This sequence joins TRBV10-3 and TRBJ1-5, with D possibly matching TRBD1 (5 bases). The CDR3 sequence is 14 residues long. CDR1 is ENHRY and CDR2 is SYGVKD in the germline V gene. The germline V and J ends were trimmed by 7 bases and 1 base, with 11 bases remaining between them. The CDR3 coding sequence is TGTGCCATCATGGCGGCAGGGAGCAATCAGCCCCAGCATTTT. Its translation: CAIMAAGSNQPQHF.

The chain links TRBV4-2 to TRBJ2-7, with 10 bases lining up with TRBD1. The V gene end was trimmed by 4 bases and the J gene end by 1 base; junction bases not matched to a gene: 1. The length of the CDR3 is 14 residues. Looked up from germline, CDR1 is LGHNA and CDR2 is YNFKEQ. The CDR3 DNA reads TGTGCCAGCAGCCTGGACAGGGGGTCCTACGAGCAGTACTTC. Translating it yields CASSLDRGSYEQYF.

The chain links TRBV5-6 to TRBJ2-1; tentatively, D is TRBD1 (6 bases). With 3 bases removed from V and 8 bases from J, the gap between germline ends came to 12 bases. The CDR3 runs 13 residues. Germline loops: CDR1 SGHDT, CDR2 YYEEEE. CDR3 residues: CASSSQGWDEQFF. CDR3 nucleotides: TGTGCCAGCAGCTCACAGGGCTGGGATGAGCAGTTCTTC.

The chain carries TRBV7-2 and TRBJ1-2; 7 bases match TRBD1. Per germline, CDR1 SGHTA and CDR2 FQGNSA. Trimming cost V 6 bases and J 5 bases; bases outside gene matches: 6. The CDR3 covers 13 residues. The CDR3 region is CASSQTGLYGYTF. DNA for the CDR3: TGTGCCAGCAGTCAGACAGGGCTTTATGGCTACACCTTC.

CDR3: CASGTRTGLADTQYF. The CDR3 nucleotides read TGTGCCAGCGGGACCCGGACAGGGTTGGCAGATACGCAGTATTTT. The gene calls are TRBV6-5 and TRBJ2-3; 8 bases fit TRBD1. The V gene end was trimmed by 8 bases and the J gene end by 4 bases; junction bases not matched to a gene: 11. This CDR3 is 15 amino acids long. From germline, CDR1 is MNHEY and CDR2 SVGAGI.

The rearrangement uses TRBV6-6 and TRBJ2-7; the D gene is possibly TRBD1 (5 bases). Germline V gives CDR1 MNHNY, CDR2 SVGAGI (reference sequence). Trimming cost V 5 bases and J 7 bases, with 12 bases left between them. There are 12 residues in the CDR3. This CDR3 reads CASSLTGVEQYF. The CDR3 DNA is TGTGCCAGCAGTCTAACAGGTGTGGAGCAGTACTTC.